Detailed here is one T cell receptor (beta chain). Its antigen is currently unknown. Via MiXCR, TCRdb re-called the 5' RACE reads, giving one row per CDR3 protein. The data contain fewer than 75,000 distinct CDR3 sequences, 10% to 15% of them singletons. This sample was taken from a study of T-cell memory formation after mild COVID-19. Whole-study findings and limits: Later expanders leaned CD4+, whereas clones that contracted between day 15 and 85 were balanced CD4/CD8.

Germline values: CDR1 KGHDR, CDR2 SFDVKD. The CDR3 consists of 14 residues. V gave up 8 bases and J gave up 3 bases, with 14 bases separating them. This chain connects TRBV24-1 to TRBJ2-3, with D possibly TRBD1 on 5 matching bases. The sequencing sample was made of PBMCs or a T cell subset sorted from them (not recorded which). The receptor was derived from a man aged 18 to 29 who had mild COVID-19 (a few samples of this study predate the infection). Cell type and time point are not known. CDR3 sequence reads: CATTGDSLTDTQYF. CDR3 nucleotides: TGTGCCACCACGGGTGACAGTCTAACAGATACGCAGTATTTT.